These 20 T cell receptor beta chains came from one sample sequenced in a study of T cells after yellow fever vaccination. MiXCR, applied by TCRdb to the 5' RACE reads, yields one record per CDR3 protein. Among 250,000 or so distinct CDR3 sequences listed, 3.6% were seen once. This material consisted of PBMCs, taken 15 days after the yellow fever booster vaccination. The receptors stem from a young man who received the YFV17D yellow fever vaccine.

This clonotype was observed at least ten times. The chain recombines TRBV5-1 with TRBJ1-4; TRBD1 matches at 7 bases. Looked up from germline, CDR1 is SGHRS and CDR2 is YFSETQ. V dropped 4 bases and J dropped 4; count of bases not matched to a gene: 7. The CDR3 covers 15 residues. The CDR3 DNA is TGCGCCAGCAGCGACGGGACAGCTCTTAATGAAAAACTGTTTTTT. Its protein is CASSDGTALNEKLFF. Full variable domain (outside the CDR3, taken from reference TRBV5-1 and TRBJ1-4): KAGVTQTPRYLIKTRGQQVTLSCSPISGHRSVSWYQQTPGQGLQFLFEYFSETQRNKGNFPGRFSGRQFSNSRSEMNVSTLELGDSALYLCASSDGTALNEKLFFGSGTQLSVL.

This clonotype was seen repeatedly, ten times or more. The J gene is TRBJ1-1, the V gene TRBV5-1; D might be TRBD1 (5 bases). V was shortened by 4 bases and J by 7 bases, with 17 bases between the two germline ends. The germline gives CDR1 SGHRS, CDR2 YFSETQ. This CDR3 comprises 14 residues. DNA of the CDR3: TGCGCCAGCAGCCAAAAAACGCGGGGGAATGAAGCTTTCTTT. This translates into CASSQKTRGNEAFF.

The chain recombines TRBV11-3 with TRBJ2-3; D gene uncertain. CDR3 length: 15 amino acids. Germline values: CDR1 SGHNT, CDR2 YENEEA. The V end was cut by 0 bases, the J end by 2 bases, with 9 bases between. CDR3 loop: CASSLDSLSTDTQYF. As DNA, the CDR3 is TGTGCCAGCAGCTTAGACTCCCTGTCCACAGATACGCAGTATTTT.

In the case of this clonotype: This could be a read error, since a much larger clone is one nucleotide away. The chain links TRBV7-9 to TRBJ2-1; D call uncertain. The CDR3 contains 14 residues. Germline V gives CDR1 SEHNR, CDR2 FQNEAQ (reference sequence). V shed 5 bases and J shed 0 bases, with 8 bases lying between them. The DNA for the CDR3 is TGTGCCAGCAGCGAACAGAGCTCCTACAATGAGCAGTTCTTC. This encodes CASSEQSSYNEQFF.

This clonotype appeared many times. The V call is TRBV4-3, the J call TRBJ2-7; D is perhaps TRBD1 (5 bases). The V and J ends lost 0 bases and 4 bases respectively, with 13 bases between them. The CDR3 is 15 residues long. From germline, CDR1 is LGHNA and CDR2 YSLEER. The CDR3 loop reads CASSQDLATVYEQYF. In nucleotides, the CDR3 is TGCGCCAGCAGCCAAGATCTTGCGACAGTATACGAGCAGTACTTC.

This clonotype has a count of ten or more. The chain carries TRBV11-2 and TRBJ2-1, with D unclear. The V end lost 5 bases, the J end lost 4 bases, and 15 bases lay between the germline ends. The CDR3 is made up of 15 amino acids. The germline gives CDR1 SGHAT, CDR2 FQNNGV. The CDR3 bases are TGTGCCAGCAGCCGTGTCCGCGGTTCTTACAATGAGCAGTTCTTC. Amino acid sequence: CASSRVRGSYNEQFF.

Ten or more counts support this clonotype. The chain has TRBV5-1 and TRBJ2-2; D is unresolved. CDR1 and CDR2 (germline): SGHRS, YFSETQ. The CDR3 is 15 amino acids. Trimming left V 1 base short and J 6 bases short, with 13 bases between. CDR3 protein: CASSLNSWDPGELFF. DNA for the CDR3: TGCGCCAGCAGCTTGAATAGTTGGGATCCCGGGGAGCTGTTTTTT.

This clonotype was detected ten times or more. The chain joins TRBV5-6 to TRBJ1-1, with D perhaps TRBD1 (6 bases). V lost 1 base and J lost 4, with 17 bases in between. The germline V gene encodes CDR1 SGHDT and CDR2 YYEEEE. The CDR3 runs to 16 residues. DNA for the CDR3: TGTGCCAGCAGCTTGCTTGTCGTACGAGGGGGCACTGAAGCTTTCTTT. Amino acid sequence: CASSLLVVRGGTEAFF.

In this sample, this clonotype turned up a few times. This chain uses TRBV27 with TRBJ1-2, with D hard to call. CDR1 and CDR2 (germline): MNHEY, SMNVEV (reference sequence). The ends were cut back, 3 bases at V and 0 bases at J, with 8 bases in the middle. This CDR3 spans 14 amino acids. The CDR3 loop reads CASSFSGSNYGYTF. CDR3 sequence (DNA): TGTGCCAGCAGTTTTTCCGGATCTAACTATGGCTACACCTTC.

This clonotype was counted many times. The V gene is TRBV5-1, the J gene TRBJ1-5; TRBD1 matches at 9 bases. Germline trimming cut 2 bases from V and 2 bases from J; bases unmatched to any gene: 5. Germline CDR1 is SGHRS and CDR2 is YFSETQ. The CDR3 contains 16 residues. This chain's CDR3 is CASSLTWDRGNQPQHF. CDR3 coding DNA: TGCGCCAGCAGCTTAACGTGGGACAGGGGCAATCAGCCCCAGCATTTT.

In this sample, this clonotype turned up many times. The gene calls are TRBV7-2 and TRBJ2-7; 12 bases are shared with TRBD2. The CDR3 loop spans 15 amino acids. Trimming removed 5 bases from V and 4 bases from J; junction bases left unmatched: 6. CDR1 SGHTA and CDR2 FQGNSA come from the germline V gene. CDR3 DNA: TGTGCCAGCAGCCTACGACTAGCGGGAGTATACGAGCAGTACTTC. Translating it yields CASSLRLAGVYEQYF.

This clonotype was counted ten times or more. J is TRBJ1-1 and V is TRBV27; maybe TRBD1 (6 bases). V dropped 7 bases and J dropped 6 bases, with 15 bases sitting between them. Germline values: CDR1 MNHEY, CDR2 SMNVEV (reference sequence). This CDR3 contains 13 residues. The CDR3 protein is CASNTRQAPEAFF. CDR3 DNA sequence: TGTGCCAGCAACACCAGACAGGCTCCTGAAGCTTTCTTT.

This clonotype was detected ten times or more. V gene TRBV5-6 combines with J gene TRBJ1-2, with a possible D match to TRBD1 (6 bases). Trimming shortened V by 5 bases and J by 4 bases, and 18 bases separated the two germline ends. This CDR3 region has 15 residues. Germline lookup yields CDR1 SGHDT and CDR2 YYEEEE. CDR3 region: CASSLRGVGSYGYTF. The CDR3 coding sequence is TGTGCCAGCAGTCTGAGGGGGGTTGGAAGCTATGGCTACACCTTC.

This clonotype was counted many times. The chain is built from TRBV5-1 and TRBJ1-2; TRBD1 matches 9 bases. The CDR3 sequence is 14 residues long. The J segment lost 8 bases and the V segment lost 4 bases, leaving 9 bases of the junction unmatched. CDR1 is SGHRS, CDR2 YFSETQ, per germline. The CDR3 region has the DNA TGCGCCAGCAGCCCCGGGGACAGGGCCGAGGGCTACACCTTC. This sequence encodes CASSPGDRAEGYTF.

This clonotype appeared a few times. The chain links TRBV5-1 to TRBJ1-3; 10 bases align to TRBD1. Germline values: CDR1 SGHRS, CDR2 YFSETQ. The CDR3 contains 17 residues. V lost 4 bases, J lost 0 bases, and 7 bases stayed unmatched. The CDR3 sequence is CASSHFGTGVSGNTIYF. For the CDR3, the DNA is TGCGCCAGCAGCCACTTTGGGACAGGGGTCTCTGGAAACACCATATATTTT.

The table lists this clonotype with many counts. The V gene is TRBV5-1, the J gene TRBJ2-6, with 9 bases that match TRBD1. V shed 4 bases and J 4 bases; nucleotides not matched to a gene: 6. The CDR3 spans 16 residues. Germline V lookup: CDR1 SGHRS, CDR2 YFSETQ. The CDR3 DNA is TGCGCCAGCAGCAAGGACAGGGGCTCCGGGGCCAACGTCCTGACTTTC. Translating it yields CASSKDRGSGANVLTF.

This clonotype occurred many times. The rearrangement uses TRBV10-3 and TRBJ2-2; no clear D. The CDR3 has 14 amino acids. V shed 3 bases and J shed 5 bases, with 10 bases lying between them. Germline V lookup: CDR1 ENHRY, CDR2 SYGVKD. CDR3 protein: CAISDRTDTGELFF. The DNA for the CDR3 is TGTGCCATCAGTGACCGAACAGATACCGGGGAGCTGTTTTTT.

In this sample, this clonotype turned up many times. The chain is built from TRBV7-2 and TRBJ1-2, with D maybe TRBD1 (6 bases). CDR1 and CDR2 from the germline V gene are SGHTA and FQGNSA. The CDR3 contains 16 residues. V shed 5 bases and J shed 4 bases, with 20 bases lying between them. The CDR3 nucleotides are TGTGCCAGCAGCATCCGTGGGGGGCCGCGGGGCTATGGCTACACCTTC. Protein product: CASSIRGGPRGYGYTF. Supplemented by reference TRBV7-2 and TRBJ1-2, the full variable domain reads GAGVSQSPSNKVTEKGKDVELRCDPISGHTALYWYRQSLGQGLEFLIYFQGNSAPDKSGLPSDRFSAERTGGSVSTLTIQRTQQEDSAVYLCASSIRGGPRGYGYTFGSGTRLTVV.

This clonotype has ten or more counts. The chain uses TRBV7-9 and TRBJ2-5, with TRBD1 matching over 11 bases. This CDR3 has 15 amino acids. The germline gives CDR1 SEHNR, CDR2 FQNEAQ (reference sequence). Germline trimming cut 5 bases from V and 5 bases from J; bases unmatched to any gene: 7. The CDR3 sequence is CASSPTGQGGETQYF. CDR3 DNA: TGTGCCAGCAGCCCCACGGGACAGGGGGGGGAGACCCAGTACTTC.

The chain recombines TRBV28 with TRBJ2-7, with D perhaps TRBD1 (6 bases). The CDR3 contains 14 residues. Trimming took 3 bases from V and 4 from J, leaving 13 bases between them. CDR1 is MDHEN, CDR2 SYDVKM, per germline. The CDR3 nucleotides read TGTGCCAGCAGTTTGGCAGGGGTCCTATACGAGCAGTACTTC. It yields the protein CASSLAGVLYEQYF.